These T cell receptor beta chains were read from a single sample in a study of control samples from healthy donors and cancer patients. The table came from immunoSEQ multiplex PCR; TCRdb's copy has only in-frame clones and leaves some out. The sample has about 130,000 clones, approximately 92% seen once. Source material: blood. These receptor sequences come from a man in his late teens or twenties in good health. Both conserved end residues are part of each CDR3. The D gene is left open where the match is weak. Clone size is stated in some rows and not others, as once, few, many or a class when expanded.

d_call j_call clone_size v_call cdr3_nt cdr3_aa
- TRBJ2-7 - TRBV6-6 TGTGCCAGCAGTCGTAATACCCCACGGCAGGGCGCCGACGAGCAGTACTTC CASSRNTPRQGADEQYF
TRBD2 TRBJ2-3 - TRBV4-3 TGCGCCAGCAGCCAAAATAGCGGGGCCACAGATACGCAGTATTTT CASSQNSGATDTQYF
TRBD1 TRBJ1-2 - TRBV6-5 TGTGCCAGCAGCAGGGACAGGACTTATGGCTACACCTTC CASSRDRTYGYTF
TRBD1 TRBJ1-4 - TRBV19 TGTGCCAGTACCCTGACAGGGGACCGTAATGAAAAACTGTTTTTT CASTLTGDRNEKLFF
TRBD2 TRBJ2-3 - TRBV30 TGTGCCTGGAGTAGGACTAGCGGACGCACAGATACGCAGTATTTT CAWSRTSGRTDTQYF
TRBD1 TRBJ2-2 few TRBV19 TGTGCCAGTAGTATACAGGGGGCGAACACCGGGGAGCTGTTTTTT CASSIQGANTGELFF
- TRBJ2-2 once TRBV15 TGTGCCACCAGCAGAGTGATTGCGGGTACCGGGGAGCTGTTTTTT CATSRVIAGTGELFF
- TRBJ2-7 - TRBV2 TGTGCCAGCACAAGCTCCTACGAGCAGTACTTC CASTSSYEQYF
TRBD2 TRBJ2-1 - TRBV7-9 TGTGCCAGCAGACAAACTAGCGGGTGGGATGAGCAGTTCTTC CASRQTSGWDEQFF
- TRBJ2-6 - TRBV7-2 TGTGCCACCAGACAGAACTCTGGGGCCAACGTCCTGACTTTC CATRQNSGANVLTF
- TRBJ1-3 - TRBV4-3 TGCGCCAGCAGCCAAGACAGAACTGGAAACACCATATATTTT CASSQDRTGNTIYF
- TRBJ1-2 - TRBV6-2/TRBV6-3 TGTGCCAGCAGTTACGCAAACTATGGCTACACCTTC CASSYANYGYTF
- TRBJ2-5 - TRBV7-9 TGTGCCAGCAGCTTATCGCGTCAGGGCGACGGCGAGACCCAGTACTTC CASSLSRQGDGETQYF
- TRBJ2-1 - TRBV10-3 TGTGCCATCAGTGGCACAGGGAGCAATGAGCAGTTCTTC CAISGTGSNEQFF
- TRBJ2-2 - TRBV15 TGTGCCACCAGCAGAGGGGGCTCGGGTTCGAACACCGGGGAGCTGTTTTTT CATSRGGSGSNTGELFF
- TRBJ1-2 - TRBV5-1 TGCGCCAGCAGCCCGGACGGACAAGCTAACTATGGCTACACCTTC CASSPDGQANYGYTF
TRBD1 TRBJ2-6 - TRBV11-2 TGTGCCAGCAGCCCCAGACAGGGTCTATCCAACGTCCTGACTTTC CASSPRQGLSNVLTF
TRBD2 TRBJ2-4 - TRBV5-4 TGTGCCAGCTCGTCGAGTGGGGGGGGACCCAAAAACATTCAGTACTTC CASSSSGGGPKNIQYF
TRBD1 TRBJ1-1 - TRBV5-4 TGTGCCAGCAGCTTGGGGGGGACAGGGGTTGAAGCTTTCTTT CASSLGGTGVEAFF
- TRBJ1-1 - TRBV19 TGTGCCAGTAGTATCGGACGGGAAGTGAACACTGAAGCTTTCTTT CASSIGREVNTEAFF
TRBD1 TRBJ1-1 - TRBV28 TGTGCCAGCAGACAGCGAGGTTTTCGGGACAGGGAAGGGGGCACTGAAGCTTTCTTT CASRQRGFRDREGGTEAFF
- TRBJ2-3 - TRBV24-1 TGTGCCACCGAAGGCCAGGGGACAGATACGCAGTATTTT CATEGQGTDTQYF
- TRBJ1-4 - TRBV15 TGTGCCACCAGCGATTGGGGAGGAGGGCTTCTTAATGAAAAACTGTTTTTT CATSDWGGGLLNEKLFF
- TRBJ1-1 - TRBV21-1 TGTGCCAGCAGCAAAAGTTGGGGAAGCAGATGGTCCACTGAAGCTTTCTTT CASSKSWGSRWSTEAFF
TRBD1 TRBJ1-5 once TRBV7-2 TGTGCCAGCAGCTTGACAGGGGGTCCTCAGCCCCAGCATTTT CASSLTGGPQPQHF
- TRBJ1-2 - TRBV9 TGTGCCAGCAGCGTAGATAGTACGAACTATGGCTACACCTTC CASSVDSTNYGYTF
- TRBJ2-1 once TRBV10-2 TGCGCCAGCAGTGAGTACTACAGAGACAATGAGCAGTTCTTC CASSEYYRDNEQFF
TRBD1 TRBJ1-1 - TRBV6-2/TRBV6-3 TGTGCCAGCAGTTACCGAGGGGGCTGGACTGAAGCTTTCTTT CASSYRGGWTEAFF
- TRBJ1-6 few TRBV6-2/TRBV6-3 TGTGCCAGCAGTATCTTGCGACAGACCCATAATTCACCCCTCCACTTT CASSILRQTHNSPLHF
- TRBJ2-2 - TRBV5-6 TGTGCCAGCAGCCTAGAAGGCGAAGTGGGGGAGCTGTTTTTT CASSLEGEVGELFF
TRBD1 TRBJ1-2 - TRBV5-6 TGTGCCAGCACCATGACAGGGGCCAATGGCTACACCTTC CASTMTGANGYTF
- TRBJ1-4 - TRBV28 TGTGCCAGCAGCTCGATAGGGGTGGGGTATGAAAAACTGTTTTTT CASSSIGVGYEKLFF
- TRBJ2-1 - TRBV7-8 TGTGCCAGCAGCTGGGGTCCCCTCCCCCGAGATGAGCAGTTCTTC CASSWGPLPRDEQFF
TRBD1 TRBJ2-2 - TRBV7-8 TGTGCCAGCAGCTTAGGGGACAGCACCGGGGAGCTGTTTTTT CASSLGDSTGELFF
- TRBJ1-3 many TRBV5-6 TGTGCCAGCAGCTTGTCGAGCGGGGCTGGACCGAACACCATATATTTT CASSLSSGAGPNTIYF
TRBD1 TRBJ1-2 - TRBV27 TGTGCCAGCAGTTCCGGACAGGGGGCTTTCTATGGCTACACCTTC CASSSGQGAFYGYTF
- TRBJ2-2 - TRBV11-3 TGTGCCAGCAGCTCAACATCCGAACCGAACACCGGGGAGCTGTTTTTT CASSSTSEPNTGELFF
- TRBJ1-2 - TRBV19 TGTGCCAGTAGTATGGGGGAAAAGGGCTACACCTTC CASSMGEKGYTF
TRBD2 TRBJ2-3 once TRBV28 TGTGCCAGCAGTCCCGGACTAGCGGGCACAGATACGCAGTATTTT CASSPGLAGTDTQYF
- TRBJ2-5 - TRBV28 TGTGCCAGCAGGGCACAGGGAAACCAAGAGACCCAGTACTTC CASRAQGNQETQYF
- TRBJ1-1 - TRBV6-5 TGTGCCAGCAGACCCCAGGGCCTGGGCACTGAAGCTTTCTTT CASRPQGLGTEAFF
TRBD2 TRBJ2-3 - TRBV15 TGTGCCACCAGCCGGGAGGGCCTTCAAACAGATACGCAGTATTTT CATSREGLQTDTQYF
- TRBJ1-5 - TRBV6-5 TGTGCCAGCAGCCCAGTGAGCAATCAGCCCCAGCATTTT CASSPVSNQPQHF
- TRBJ1-6 - TRBV7-9 TGTGCCAGCAGCTTAGGGTACGCTGATAATAATTCACCCCTCCACTTT CASSLGYADNNSPLHF
TRBD2 TRBJ2-5 - TRBV4-1 TGCGCCAGCAGCCGATACCTTTACGGTGATAGCGGGATTGAGACCCAGTACTTC CASSRYLYGDSGIETQYF
- TRBJ1-2 - TRBV7-2 TGTGCCAGCAGTCGTAACCAGGAAAACTATGGCTACACCTTC CASSRNQENYGYTF
TRBD1 TRBJ2-7 - TRBV24-1 TGTGCCACCAGTGAGTCGTCAGGGGGCAGGTACGAGCAGTACTTC CATSESSGGRYEQYF
TRBD1 TRBJ1-5 - TRBV19 TGTGCCAGTAGAGACAGGGAAGCTAGCAATCAGCCCCAGCATTTT CASRDREASNQPQHF
TRBD1 TRBJ2-1 - TRBV19 TGTGCCAGTAGCCTTTACCCGGGACAGGCAAACTACAATGAGCAGTTCTTC CASSLYPGQANYNEQFF
- TRBJ2-7 - TRBV5-4 TGTGCCAGCAGCGGGGACCTTAAAGGGGAGCAGTACTTC CASSGDLKGEQYF
- TRBJ2-5 - TRBV7-3 TGTGCCAGCAGCCCCGGGGACCTGCGGGAGACCCAGTACTTC CASSPGDLRETQYF